These 3 T cell receptor beta chains were sequenced from one sample in a study of T cells after yellow fever vaccination. TCRdb independently ran MiXCR on the 5' RACE reads; one entry per CDR3 protein. The profile shows 620,000 or so distinct CDR3 sequences, 9% to 15% of them singletons. The sequences come from PBMCs, collected on the day of the yellow fever booster vaccination. Source of these receptors: a man aged 30-40 years who received the YFV17D yellow fever vaccine.

V gene TRBV12-3 or TRBV12-4 combines with J gene TRBJ2-5; D possibly matches TRBD1 or TRBD2 (6 bases each). The CDR3 consists of 13 residues. The germline V and J ends were trimmed by 6 bases and 4 bases, with 12 bases remaining between them. The CDR3 here is CASRIQGGETQYF. CDR3 sequence (DNA): TGTGCCAGCAGAATACAGGGAGGAGAGACCCAGTACTTC.

In this sample, this clonotype turned up a few times. This chain joins TRBV18 and TRBJ2-7; a possible D gene is TRBD2 (5 bases). Germline V lookup: CDR1 KGHSH, CDR2 LQKENI. The V end was cut by 4 bases, the J end by 0 bases, with 13 bases between. The CDR3 runs 15 residues. CDR3 bases: TGTGCCAGCTCACTCGGAGGATCGAGCTCCTACGAGCAGTACTTC. As protein: CASSLGGSSSYEQYF. Drawing the rest from reference TRBV18 and TRBJ2-7, the complete variable domain is NAGVMQNPRHLVRRRGQEARLRCSPMKGHSHVYWYRQLPEEGLKFMVYLQKENIIDESGMPKERFSAEFPKEGPSILRIQQVVRGDSAAYFCASSLGGSSSYEQYFGPGTRLTVT.

The chain carries TRBV5-5 and TRBJ2-7, with D hard to call. The CDR3 is made up of 12 amino acids. The germline V gene encodes CDR1 SGHKS and CDR2 YYEKEE (reference sequence). Trimming took 0 bases from V and 5 from J, leaving 6 bases between them. The CDR3 region has the DNA TGTGCCAGCAGCTTGGAGGATAACGAGCAGTACTTC. Translating it yields CASSLEDNEQYF.